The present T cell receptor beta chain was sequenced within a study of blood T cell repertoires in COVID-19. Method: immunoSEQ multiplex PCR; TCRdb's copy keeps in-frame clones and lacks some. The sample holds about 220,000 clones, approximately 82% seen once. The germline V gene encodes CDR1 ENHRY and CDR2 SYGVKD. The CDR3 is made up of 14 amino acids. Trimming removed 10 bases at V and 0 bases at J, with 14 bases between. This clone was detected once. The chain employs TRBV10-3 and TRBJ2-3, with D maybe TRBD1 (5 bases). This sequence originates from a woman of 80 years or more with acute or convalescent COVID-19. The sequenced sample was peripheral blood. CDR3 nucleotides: TGTGCCACTCGTGACAGCGTTAGCACAGATACGCAGTATTTT. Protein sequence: CATRDSVSTDTQYF.